These 18 T cell receptor beta chains were all obtained from the same sample, sequenced in a study of Graves' ophthalmopathy and Graves' hyperthyroidism. From RNA, the CDR3 regions of TCR beta chains were amplified and sequenced. Investigators did first-round RT-PCR with HTBI primers, then second-round multiplex PCR. MiXCR, applied by TCRdb to the multiplex PCR reads, yields one record per CDR3 protein. This sample yields around 400,000 distinct CDR3 sequences, of which about 21% are seen a single time; roughly 3.2% belongs to the top ten. Sequencing input: peripheral blood. The origin of the receptors is a woman younger than 30 with stable Graves' hyperthyroidism.

This clonotype was observed a few times. The V gene is TRBV13, the J gene TRBJ2-5; tentatively, D is TRBD2 (6 bases). The germline CDR1 and CDR2 sequences are PRHDT and FYEKMQ (reference sequence). This CDR3 spans 14 amino acids. With 2 bases removed from V and 0 bases from J, the gap between germline ends came to 7 bases. The CDR3 sequence: CASSLRGNQETQYF. CDR3 sequence (DNA): TGTGCCAGCAGCTTACGCGGGAACCAAGAGACCCAGTACTTC.

This clonotype was detected many times. The chain uses TRBV7-9 and TRBJ1-6; D not certain. The CDR3 runs 14 residues. With 5 bases removed from V and 3 bases from J, the gap between germline ends came to 8 bases. Per the germline V gene, CDR1 is SEHNR and CDR2 is FQNEAQ (reference sequence). In nucleotides, the CDR3 is TGTGCCAGCAGCCACCGGGACTATAATTCACCCCTCCACTTT. Translating gives CASSHRDYNSPLHF.

This clonotype was observed at least ten times. This chain connects TRBV9 to TRBJ2-7; no definite D call. CDR3 length: 14 residues. V shed 0 bases and J shed 6 bases, with 13 bases lying between them. The germline gives CDR1 SGDLS, CDR2 YYNGEE. This chain's CDR3 is CASSVDGLPSEQYF. In DNA form, the CDR3 reads TGTGCCAGCAGCGTAGACGGGCTCCCGAGCGAGCAGTACTTC.

In this sample, this clonotype turned up many times. This sequence joins TRBV27 and TRBJ1-1; a possible D gene is TRBD1 (6 bases). There are 13 residues in the CDR3. Trimming shortened V by 10 bases and J by 2 bases, and 14 bases separated the two germline ends. Germline V gives CDR1 MNHEY, CDR2 SMNVEV (reference sequence). The DNA for the CDR3 is TGTGCCACGAGGACAGTGGTTAACACTGAAGCTTTCTTT. Its protein product is CATRTVVNTEAFF.

This clonotype was detected only a few times. This may be a read error: a much more frequent sequence differs by one nucleotide. The rearrangement joins TRBV19 to TRBJ1-1; the D is unclear. CDR1 is LNHDA and CDR2 is SQIVND in the germline V gene (reference sequence). The CDR3 spans 13 residues. The CDR3 sequence: CASHGRKNTEACF. DNA of the CDR3: TGTGCCAGTCACGGACGGAAGAACACTGAAGCTTGCTTT.

This clonotype was recorded many times. The genes are TRBV12-3 or TRBV12-4 and TRBJ2-5; D is ambiguous. This CDR3 has 15 amino acids. The V and J ends lost 7 bases and 0 bases respectively, with 15 bases between them. The CDR3 DNA reads TGTGCCAGCAATACCGGACCCTCATACCAAGAGACCCAGTACTTC. Amino acid sequence: CASNTGPSYQETQYF.

About this clonotype: At one boundary the junction diverges from the germline segment, which might be a read error. This chain links TRBV7-2 with TRBJ1-2, with a tentative D call TRBD1 (6 bases). The CDR3 totals 13 residues. CDR1 is SGHTA and CDR2 is FQGNSA in the germline V gene. The CDR3 region has the DNA TGTGCCAGCAGCTTCGAACAGGGCCGTGGCCACACCTTC. Protein sequence: CASSFEQGRGHTF.

The V gene is TRBV4-3, the J gene TRBJ2-7; 10 positions match TRBD2. Per germline, CDR1 LGHNA and CDR2 YSLEER. V lost 6 bases, J lost 4 bases, and 9 bases stayed unmatched. This CDR3 spans 15 amino acids. This chain's CDR3 is CASRRAIAGGYEQYF. The CDR3 bases are TGCGCCAGCAGGCGAGCCATAGCGGGAGGTTACGAGCAGTACTTC.

The sample holds many counts of this clonotype. V and J are TRBV30 and TRBJ2-7; D remains ambiguous. Trimming left V 3 bases short and J 2 bases short, with 5 bases between. Germline CDR1 reads GTSNPN; CDR2 reads SVGIG (reference sequence). The CDR3 length is 11 residues. The CDR3 is CAWRKTYEQYF. The CDR3 DNA sequence: TGTGCCTGGAGAAAAACCTACGAGCAGTACTTC.

This clonotype was counted many times. This chain connects TRBV6-1 to TRBJ2-5, with 10 bases lining up with TRBD1. Per the germline V gene, CDR1 is MNHNS and CDR2 is SASEGT. The trim removed 3 bases at V and 5 bases at J, leaving 3 bases unmatched. The CDR3 consists of 14 residues. Here the CDR3 reads CASSEGQGWETQYF. Here the CDR3 DNA reads TGTGCCAGCAGTGAGGGACAGGGGTGGGAGACCCAGTACTTC.

The sample holds many counts of this clonotype. This chain joins TRBV4-1 and TRBJ2-7; D tentatively fits TRBD1 or TRBD2 (5 bases each). The V end was cut by 0 bases, the J end by 3 bases, with 9 bases between. Germline V lookup: CDR1 MGHRA, CDR2 YSYEKL. The CDR3 loop spans 14 amino acids. CDR3 sequence: CASSQEQEVYEQYF. Here the CDR3 DNA reads TGCGCCAGCAGCCAAGAACAGGAGGTCTACGAGCAGTACTTC.

V usage is TRBV30 and J usage is TRBJ2-7; 10 bases agree with TRBD1. This CDR3 contains 15 residues. V trimming: 2 bases; J trimming: 4 bases; junction bases outside the gene matches: 8. CDR1 GTSNPN and CDR2 SVGIG come from the germline V gene (reference sequence). DNA for the CDR3: TGTGCCTGGAGTTACTCCGGGACAGGGGATTACGAGCAGTACTTC. It codes for CAWSYSGTGDYEQYF.

As concerns this clonotype: A much larger clone lies a single base off, so this may be a read error. The CDR3 nucleotides read TGTGCCAGCAGCGCAAGCGTGGGGCAGTCATTAACGAACACCGGGGAGCTGTTTTTT. Translation gives CASSASVGQSLTNTGELFF. The chain uses TRBV9 and TRBJ2-2; D possibly corresponds to TRBD1 (5 bases). The CDR3 has 19 residues. The germline V gene has CDR1 SGDLS and CDR2 YYNGEE. V was shortened by 3 bases and J by 0 bases, with 21 bases between the two germline ends.

This clonotype was observed many times. The chain recombines TRBV3-1 with TRBJ2-7, with D unresolved. Trimming left V 4 bases short and J 6 bases short, with 13 bases between. The CDR3 is made up of 13 amino acids. Germline assignment: CDR1 LGHDT and CDR2 YNNKEL (reference sequence). The CDR3 sequence is CASSRTRFGEQYF. The DNA of the CDR3 is TGTGCCAGCAGCCGAACCAGGTTTGGCGAGCAGTACTTC.

This clonotype has ten or more counts. The chain has TRBV12-3 or TRBV12-4 and TRBJ1-1; D may be TRBD1 (5 bases). Trimming took 3 bases from V and 3 from J, leaving 14 bases between them. CDR3 length equals 15 residues. The CDR3 reads CASSLSDNGDTEAFF. CDR3 nucleotide sequence: TGTGCCAGCAGTTTGTCGGACAACGGTGACACTGAAGCTTTCTTT.

The rearrangement joins TRBV6-1 to TRBJ1-2, with a weak D call TRBD1 (5 bases). With 4 bases removed from V and 3 bases from J, the gap between germline ends came to 9 bases. This CDR3 region has 13 residues. CDR1 MNHNS and CDR2 SASEGT come from the germline V gene. CDR3 sequence (DNA): TGTGCCAGCAGTGTCGACAGCCACTATGGCTACACCTTC. It codes for CASSVDSHYGYTF.

The gene calls are TRBV20-1 and TRBJ1-1; TRBD1 might be the D (5 bases). There are 12 residues in the CDR3. CDR1 is DFQATT and CDR2 is SNEGSKA in the germline V gene (reference sequence). Trimming stripped 6 bases from V and 3 bases from J, with 11 bases between. DNA of the CDR3: TGCAGTGCCAGGGCAGCTTACACTGAAGCTTTCTTT. Its translation is CSARAAYTEAFF.

This clonotype was detected ten times or more. This chain links TRBV28 with TRBJ2-5; D possibly corresponds to TRBD1 (5 bases). Trimming cost V 6 bases and J 0 bases, with 26 bases left between them. The CDR3 length is 19 residues. CDR1 and CDR2 from the germline V gene are MDHEN and SYDVKM. The CDR3 reads CASSHSELLSQGYQETQYF. The CDR3 nucleotides read TGTGCCAGCAGCCATTCCGAACTACTCTCCCAGGGATACCAAGAGACCCAGTACTTC.